This T cell receptor (beta chain) was profiled in a study of cytomegalovirus exposure and HLA in healthy donors. The wider study: Roughly 86 million unique TCRs from HLA-typed donors made up an early data release. Study findings and constraints: In a later analysis, at a false discovery rate of 0.05, under 20,000 TCR beta sequences were associated with HLA alleles.

It was with 60 Vbeta and 13 Jbeta primers that the PCR ran. Some clones are missing from TCRdb's copy, which holds only in-frame ones; the method was immunoSEQ multiplex PCR. The data contain some 150,000 clones, around three quarters of them seen just once; the ten biggest clones take up approximately 1.6%. J was trimmed by 6 bases and V by 7 bases; bases with no gene match: 4. CDR1 MDHEN and CDR2 SYDVKM come from the germline V gene. CDR3 size: 12 residues. About this clone itself: The antigen remains unidentified.

The sequence was obtained from a woman aged 30 to 39 in good health and CMV-seronegative. Sequenced sample: PBMCs. The gene calls are TRBV28 and TRBJ1-1, with TRBD1 identical over 8 bases. CDR3 coding DNA: TGTGCCAGCAATACAGGGGGGTCTGAAGCTTTCTTT. Residues: CASNTGGSEAFF. The full variable domain, in which reference TRBV28 and TRBJ1-1 provide the parts outside the CDR3, is DVKVTQSSRYLVKRTGEKVFLECVQDMDHENMFWYRQDPGLGLRLIYFSYDVKMKEKGDIPEGYSVSREKKERFSLILESASTNQTSMYLCASNTGGSEAFFGQGTRLTVV.